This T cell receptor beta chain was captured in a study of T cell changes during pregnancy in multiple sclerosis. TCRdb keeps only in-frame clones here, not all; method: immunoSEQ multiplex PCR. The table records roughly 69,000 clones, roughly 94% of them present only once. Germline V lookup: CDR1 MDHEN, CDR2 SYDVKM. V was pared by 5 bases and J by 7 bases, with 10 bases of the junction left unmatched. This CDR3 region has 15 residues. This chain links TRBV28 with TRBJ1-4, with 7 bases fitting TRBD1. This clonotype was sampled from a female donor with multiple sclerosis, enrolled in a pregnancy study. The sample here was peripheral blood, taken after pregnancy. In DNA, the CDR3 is TGTGCCAGCAGTGGGACCGGGACAGAGAGTGAAAAACTGTTTTTT. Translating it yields CASSGTGTESEKLFF. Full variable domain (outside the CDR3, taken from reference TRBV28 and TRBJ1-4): DVKVTQSSRYLVKRTGEKVFLECVQDMDHENMFWYRQDPGLGLRLIYFSYDVKMKEKGDIPEGYSVSREKKERFSLILESASTNQTSMYLCASSGTGTESEKLFFGSGTQLSVL.